This paragraph covers one T cell receptor beta chain sequence. In the original processing: For nucleated cells, counts were estimated from reference gene primer amplification. Assay: immunoSEQ multiplex PCR; the TCRdb copy retains only in-frame clones and omits some. V, J and clone size reflect that table, while D and trimming were determined from the DNA. The sample yields some 50,000 clones, approximately 85% seen once. V was pared by 1 base and J by 5 bases, with 10 bases between. Germline V gives CDR1 SGHRS, CDR2 YFSETQ. The CDR3 covers 13 residues. The data are from a study of blood T cell repertoires in COVID-19. Whole-study context: Acute and convalescent COVID-19 samples came from the United States, Italy and Spain. In each case, the material was cDNA or gDNA derived from T cells, B-cell-depleted T cells, or PBMCs.

The sample was peripheral blood. The genes are TRBV5-1 and TRBJ2-7; D is possibly TRBD2 (5 bases). The TCR was taken from a human donor in a cohort sampled during active COVID-19. CDR3 nucleotide sequence: TGCGCCAGCAGCTTGTCTGTGGGAGACGAGCAGTACTTC. Translated: CASSLSVGDEQYF.